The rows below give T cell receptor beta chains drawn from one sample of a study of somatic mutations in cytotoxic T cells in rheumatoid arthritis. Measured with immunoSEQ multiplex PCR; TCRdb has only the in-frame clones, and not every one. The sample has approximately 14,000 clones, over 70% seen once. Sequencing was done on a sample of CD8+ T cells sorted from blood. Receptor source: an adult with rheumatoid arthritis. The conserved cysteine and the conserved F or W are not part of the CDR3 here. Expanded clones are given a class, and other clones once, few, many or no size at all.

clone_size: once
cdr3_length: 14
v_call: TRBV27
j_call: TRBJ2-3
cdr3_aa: ASSPRTSAATDTQY

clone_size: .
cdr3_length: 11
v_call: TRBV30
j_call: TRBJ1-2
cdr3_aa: AWSVGLGDGYT

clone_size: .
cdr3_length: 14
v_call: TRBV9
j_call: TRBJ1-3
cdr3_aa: ASSPEGGRSGNTIY

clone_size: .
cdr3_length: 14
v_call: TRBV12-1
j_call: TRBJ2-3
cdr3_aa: ARGFGGANYTDTQY

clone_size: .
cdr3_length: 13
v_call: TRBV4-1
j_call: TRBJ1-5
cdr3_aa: ASSQEEQSNQPQH

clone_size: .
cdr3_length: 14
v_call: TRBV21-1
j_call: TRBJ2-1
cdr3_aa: AVPAAVRGDYNEQF

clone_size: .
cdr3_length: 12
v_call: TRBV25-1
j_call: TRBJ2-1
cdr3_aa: ATIGGGLYNEQF

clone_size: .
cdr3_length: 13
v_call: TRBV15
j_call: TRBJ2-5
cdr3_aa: ATSRDRGPRETQY

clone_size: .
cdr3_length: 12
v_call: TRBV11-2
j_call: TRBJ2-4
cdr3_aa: ASSFPGEGNIQY

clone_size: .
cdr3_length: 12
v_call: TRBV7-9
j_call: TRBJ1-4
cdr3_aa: ASSRQGSDEKLF

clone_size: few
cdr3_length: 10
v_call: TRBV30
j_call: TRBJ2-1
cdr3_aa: AWSPGYNEQF

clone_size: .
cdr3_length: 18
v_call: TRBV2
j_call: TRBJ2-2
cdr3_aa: ASSPRAWSSGGAGTGELF

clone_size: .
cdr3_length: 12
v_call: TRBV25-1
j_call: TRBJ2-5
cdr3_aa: ASTPGGVLETQY

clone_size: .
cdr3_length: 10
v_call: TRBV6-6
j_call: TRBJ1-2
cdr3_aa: ASRWGAEGYT

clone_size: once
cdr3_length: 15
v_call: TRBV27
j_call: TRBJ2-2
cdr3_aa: ASSRPRQGAATGELF

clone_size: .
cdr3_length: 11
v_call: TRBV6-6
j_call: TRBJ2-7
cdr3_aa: ASSPYRGNEQY

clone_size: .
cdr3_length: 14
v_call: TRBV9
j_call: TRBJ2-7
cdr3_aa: ASSPKSGALSYEQY

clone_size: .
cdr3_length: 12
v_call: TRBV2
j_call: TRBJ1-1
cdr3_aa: ASSEDRARTEAF

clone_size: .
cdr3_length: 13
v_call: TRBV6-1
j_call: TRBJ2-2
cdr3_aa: ASSPGLANTGELF

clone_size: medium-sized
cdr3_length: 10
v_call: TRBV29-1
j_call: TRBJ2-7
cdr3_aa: SGRGRHYEQY

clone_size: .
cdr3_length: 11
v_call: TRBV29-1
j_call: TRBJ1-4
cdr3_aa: SVELGTNEKLF

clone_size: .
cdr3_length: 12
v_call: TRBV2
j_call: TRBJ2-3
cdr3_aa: ASKRGPGTDTQY